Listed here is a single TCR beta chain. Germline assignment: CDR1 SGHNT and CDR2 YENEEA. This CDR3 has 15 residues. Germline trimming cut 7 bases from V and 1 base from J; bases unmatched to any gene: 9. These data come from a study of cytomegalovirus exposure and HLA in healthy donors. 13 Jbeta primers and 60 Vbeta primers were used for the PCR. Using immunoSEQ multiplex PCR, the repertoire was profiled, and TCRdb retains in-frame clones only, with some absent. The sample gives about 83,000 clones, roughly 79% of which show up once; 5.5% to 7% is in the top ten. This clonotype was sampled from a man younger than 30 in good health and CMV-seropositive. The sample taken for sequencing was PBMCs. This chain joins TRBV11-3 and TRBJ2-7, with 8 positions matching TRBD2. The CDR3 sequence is CASKMGREASYEQYF. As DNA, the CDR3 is TGTGCCAGCAAGATGGGGCGGGAGGCTTCCTACGAGCAGTACTTC.